This TCR beta chain was identified in a study of identifying expanded T cells in peripheral blood. The study, taken as a whole, reports: Over about two and four weeks, about 17 and 20 clones changed, versus approximately 1.1 between replicates.

TCRdb keeps only in-frame clones here, not all; method: immunoSEQ multiplex PCR. The data hold 90,000 to 120,000 clones, with about 89% observed a single time. A remark on this clone: The antigen remains unidentified.

Per germline, CDR1 SNHLY and CDR2 FYNNEI. This CDR3 spans 14 amino acids. With 4 bases removed from V and 9 bases from J, the gap between germline ends came to 16 bases. The chain joins TRBV2 to TRBJ2-1, with D hard to call. This receptor was obtained from a person between 18 and 75 years old in good health. The sequenced sample was blood. The CDR3 here is CASSGSNPYGEQFF. The CDR3 region has the DNA TGTGCCAGCAGTGGCTCGAACCCATATGGTGAGCAGTTCTTC.